Shown below are 17 T cell receptor beta chains from a single sample sequenced in a study of T cells after yellow fever vaccination (dated by TCRdb to 2018 to 2020). The library was prepared using 5' RACE. Sequencing used an Illumina HiSeq 2500. TCRdb's own reprocessing of the public reads used fastp at Q25 and MiXCR and kept productive beta chains. Every entry covers one CDR3 protein and lists the most common genes and DNA from its rows. The sample includes some 54,000 distinct CDR3 sequences, with around 6.7% observed a single time. More than 20% of the sample is taken by the ten largest. The sample's treatment or condition label, in plain terms: live attenuated yellow fever vaccine strain. The sample in question was CD8+ T cells not binding an NS4B(214-222) dextramer, sorted from PBMCs, obtained roughly seven weeks after the first yellow fever vaccination. Explained via the paper, the cell subset or site label denotes: NS4B epitope dextramer-negative CD8 T cells. Receptor source: a man between 18 and 35 years old who received the YFV17D yellow fever vaccine.

This clonotype was detected a few times. The V call is TRBV7-2, the J call TRBJ1-4; unclear D gene. The CDR3 sequence is 15 residues long. The V end lost 4 bases, the J end lost 0 bases, and 9 bases lay between the germline ends. From germline, CDR1 is SGHTA and CDR2 FQGNSA. As DNA, the CDR3 is TGTGCCAGCAGCTCCCGAAGAGCAACTAATGAAAAACTGTTTTTT. Its translation is CASSSRRATNEKLFF. Variable domain in full (rest from reference TRBV7-2 and TRBJ1-4): GAGVSQSPSNKVTEKGKDVELRCDPISGHTALYWYRQSLGQGLEFLIYFQGNSAPDKSGLPSDRFSAERTGGSVSTLTIQRTQQEDSAVYLCASSSRRATNEKLFFGSGTQLSVL.

The J gene is TRBJ1-1, the V gene TRBV21-1; the D call in the table, TRBD1, was not verified against the DNA. TRBV21-1 is termed a pseudogene. This CDR3 contains 12 residues. The CDR3: CAGPTGTTEAFF. In DNA, the CDR3 is TGTGCCGGACCGACAGGGACCACTGAAGCTTTCTTT.

This clonotype has a handful of counts. This chain links TRBV11-2 with TRBJ2-5; weak D call: TRBD1 (5 bases). The germline V and J ends were trimmed by 2 bases and 4 bases, with 17 bases remaining between them. The CDR3 loop spans 16 amino acids. Germline assignment: CDR1 SGHAT and CDR2 FQNNGV. For the CDR3, the DNA is TGTGCCAGCAGCTTATTGACAGCCCCTTCGAGAGAGACCCAGTACTTC. Protein sequence: CASSLLTAPSRETQYF.

This clonotype was recorded a few times. This chain connects TRBV12-3 or TRBV12-4 to TRBJ2-5; D ambiguous. Trimming removed 6 bases at V and 2 bases at J, with 7 bases between. The CDR3 covers 12 residues. The CDR3 DNA follows: TGTGCCAGCAGGGATTCTCAAGAGACCCAGTACTTC. Translated: CASRDSQETQYF.

This clonotype has only a few counts. The rearrangement joins TRBV5-1 to TRBJ2-1; D gene uncertain. Trimming removed 7 bases at V and 0 bases at J, with 29 bases between. From germline, CDR1 is SGHRS and CDR2 YFSETQ. This CDR3 comprises 20 residues. CDR3 residues: CASAPEALNQRADSYNEQFF. The CDR3 bases are TGCGCCAGCGCCCCAGAGGCGCTAAACCAAAGGGCCGACTCCTACAATGAGCAGTTCTTC.

The gene calls are TRBV2 and TRBJ2-7, with D possibly being TRBD1 or TRBD2 (5 bases each). The germline V and J ends were trimmed by 4 bases and 3 bases, with 16 bases remaining between them. The length of the CDR3 is 15 residues. Germline V gene data show CDR1 as SNHLY and CDR2 as FYNNEI. CDR3 DNA sequence: TGTGCCAGCAGTGCGGTAAATCGGGGACGCTACGAGCAGTACTTC. Protein: CASSAVNRGRYEQYF.

This clonotype was seen more than once but under ten times. The gene calls are TRBV6-6 and TRBJ2-2; D assignment may be TRBD1 or TRBD2 (5 bases each). The length of the CDR3 is 13 residues. Germline V gene sequence: CDR1 MNHNY, CDR2 SVGAGI (reference sequence). Trimming took off 11 bases at V and 7 bases at J, with 17 bases between the two ends. CDR3 DNA sequence: TGTGCCGGGGGAGTCCCCCCTATCGGGGAGCTGTTTTTT. This encodes CAGGVPPIGELFF.

In DNA form, the CDR3 reads TGTGCCAGCAGTTACTCCACAGGGGCCCCCGCCGGGGAGCTGTTTTTT. This encodes CASSYSTGAPAGELFF. This sequence joins TRBV6-5 and TRBJ2-2; 7 bases are shared with TRBD1. The V segment lost 0 bases and the J segment 6 bases; nucleotides outside the gene matches: 7. Germline V gene data show CDR1 as MNHEY and CDR2 as SVGAGI. This CDR3 spans 16 amino acids.

The chain is built from TRBV10-3 and TRBJ2-3, with 15 positions matching TRBD2. CDR1 is ENHRY, CDR2 SYGVKD, per germline. The V segment lost 3 bases and the J segment 1 base; nucleotides outside the gene matches: 5. The CDR3 covers 18 residues. CDR3 protein: CAISEGLAGGRGTDTQYF. CDR3 sequence (DNA): TGTGCCATCAGTGAAGGACTAGCGGGGGGGCGGGGCACAGATACGCAGTATTTT.

This clonotype appeared a few times. The chain carries TRBV9 and TRBJ1-4; 10 bases are a match to TRBD1. Germline V gives CDR1 SGDLS, CDR2 YYNGEE. The CDR3 is 15 amino acids. Losses at the gene ends were 4 bases for V and 8 bases for J; bases not matched to a gene: 8. CDR3 DNA: TGTGCCAGCAGCAGGAGGGACAGGGGAGACGAAAAACTGTTTTTT. Translating it yields CASSRRDRGDEKLFF. Based on the CDR3 plus reference TRBV9 and TRBJ1-4, the full variable domain is DSGVTQTPKHLITATGQRVTLRCSPRSGDLSVYWYQQSLDQGLQFLIQYYNGEERAKGNILERFSAQQFPDLHSELNLSSLELGDSALYFCASSRRDRGDEKLFFGSGTQLSVL.

This clonotype was counted at least ten times. The chain uses TRBV13 and TRBJ2-5, with TRBD2 matching over 7 bases. Germline trimming cut 2 bases from V and 5 bases from J; bases unmatched to any gene: 11. CDR1 and CDR2 (germline): PRHDT, FYEKMQ (reference sequence). The CDR3 is 16 amino acids. CDR3 residues: CASSLNLGGSEETQYF. DNA for the CDR3: TGTGCCAGCAGCTTAAACTTGGGGGGGTCAGAGGAGACCCAGTACTTC.

This clonotype was observed many times. The chain is built from TRBV7-3 and TRBJ2-1; a weak D match, TRBD1 (5 bases). Germline V gives CDR1 SGHTA, CDR2 FQGTGA. The CDR3 is 16 amino acids. V lost 2 bases, J lost 0 bases, and 11 bases lay in between. The DNA for the CDR3 is TGTGCCAGCAGCTTAGAAGGGGTGAGCTCCTACAATGAGCAGTTCTTC. Translated: CASSLEGVSSYNEQFF.

The chain carries TRBV13 and TRBJ2-7; 10 bases are shared with TRBD1. Germline-derived CDR1 and CDR2 are PRHDT and FYEKMQ (reference sequence). CDR3 length: 15 residues. The J segment lost 4 bases and the V segment lost 5 bases, leaving 8 bases of the junction unmatched. The CDR3 nucleotides are TGTGCCAGCAGCCCGGCTGGGGACAGGGGATACGAGCAGTACTTC. Translating gives CASSPAGDRGYEQYF.

This clonotype has more than one count but fewer than ten. The chain joins TRBV19 to TRBJ1-6, with a tentative D call TRBD1 (5 bases). Germline V gene lookup returns CDR1 LNHDA and CDR2 SQIVND (reference sequence). The CDR3 sequence is 15 residues long. V lost 3 bases to trimming and J lost 6 bases, with 12 bases between them. Written as DNA, the CDR3 is TGTGCCAGTAGTATGTCCGGGGGTGGTAATTCACCCCTCCACTTT. It encodes CASSMSGGGNSPLHF.

This clonotype was found many times. This chain connects TRBV12-3 or TRBV12-4 to TRBJ2-7; 11 positions agree with TRBD2. J gave up 2 bases and V 2 bases, and 8 bases lay outside the gene matches. The CDR3 runs to 17 residues. CDR3 nucleotide sequence: TGTGCCAGCAGTTTAACGGGACTAGCGGCCGTCACCTACGAGCAGTACTTC. Translation: CASSLTGLAAVTYEQYF.

This chain links TRBV6-6 with TRBJ1-5; D possibly corresponds to TRBD1 (5 bases). Trimming took 7 bases from V and 3 from J, leaving 10 bases between them. The CDR3 has 13 amino acids. Germline V gene data show CDR1 as MNHNY and CDR2 as SVGAGI (reference sequence). As DNA, the CDR3 is TGTGCCAGCACAGGGAGGCACAATCAGCCCCAGCATTTT. This encodes CASTGRHNQPQHF.

In DNA, the CDR3 is TGTGCCAGCAGCCTATATGGGGGGGCCAACGTCCTGACTTTC. Translation gives CASSLYGGANVLTF. The rearrangement uses TRBV7-3 and TRBJ2-6, with D unclear. This CDR3 is built from 14 residues. From germline, CDR1 is SGHTA and CDR2 FQGTGA. V gave up 5 bases and J gave up 4 bases, with 9 bases separating them.